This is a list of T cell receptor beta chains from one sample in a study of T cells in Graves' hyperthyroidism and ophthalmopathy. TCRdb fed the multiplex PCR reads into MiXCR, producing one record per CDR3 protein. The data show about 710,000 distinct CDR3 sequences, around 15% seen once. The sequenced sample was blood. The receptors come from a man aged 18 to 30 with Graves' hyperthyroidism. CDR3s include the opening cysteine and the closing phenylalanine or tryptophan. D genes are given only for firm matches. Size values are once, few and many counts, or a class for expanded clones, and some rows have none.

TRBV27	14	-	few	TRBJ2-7	CASSFTGQTYEQYF	TGTGCCAGCAGTTTTACGGGACAAACCTACGAGCAGTACTTC
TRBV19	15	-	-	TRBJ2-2	CASSRRGEVTGELFF	TGTGCCAGTAGTAGGAGGGGGGAGGTCACCGGGGAGCTGTTTTTT
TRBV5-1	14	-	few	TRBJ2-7	CASSSALNSYEQYF	TGCGCCAGCAGCTCGGCCCTTAACTCCTACGAGCAGTACTTC
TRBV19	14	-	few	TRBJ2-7	CASSMGTINYEQYF	TGTGCCAGTAGTATGGGTACAATTAACTACGAGCAGTACTTC
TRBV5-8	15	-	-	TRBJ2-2	CASSLVVGPSGELFF	TGTGCCAGCAGCTTGGTTGTCGGGCCCAGCGGGGAGCTGTTTTTT
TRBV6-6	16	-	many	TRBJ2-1	CASSYTPGVSYNEQFF	TGTGCCAGCAGTTACACTCCGGGAGTGTCTTACAATGAGCAGTTCTTC
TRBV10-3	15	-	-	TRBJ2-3	CAISGQDSSTDTQYF	TGTGCCATCAGTGGCCAGGACAGCAGCACAGATACGCAGTATTTT
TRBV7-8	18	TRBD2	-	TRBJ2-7	CASSFRTSGRPSSYEQYF	TGTGCCAGCAGCTTCCGGACTAGCGGGAGGCCCAGCTCCTACGAGCAGTACTTC
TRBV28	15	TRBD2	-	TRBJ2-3	CASSSLAGWGDTQYF	TGTGCCAGCAGTTCTCTAGCGGGATGGGGAGATACGCAGTATTTT
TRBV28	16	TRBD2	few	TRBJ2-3	CASTLAGLSSGDTQYF	TGTGCCAGCACCTTAGCGGGACTCTCTTCGGGAGATACGCAGTATTTT
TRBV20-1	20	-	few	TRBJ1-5	CSATERLNTGRGPFGQPQHF	TGCAGTGCCACTGAACGACTGAATACAGGCCGGGGCCCTTTCGGTCAGCCCCAGCATTTT
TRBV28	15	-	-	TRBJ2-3	CASKGGGRGTDTQYF	TGTGCCAGCAAAGGGGGCGGGAGAGGTACAGATACGCAGTATTTT